This T cell receptor beta chain was identified during a study of T cells in Graves' hyperthyroidism and ophthalmopathy. Study results and caveats: Before onset, ophthalmopathy was predicted by the model a median around 6.5 months earlier. Blood samples included most of the expanded thyroid clonotypes exceeding 0.001.

There are many counts of this clonotype. Its antigen is as yet unknown. Amplified TCR beta CDR3 regions derived from RNA transcripts. During a first-round RT-PCR of the TCR CDR3, the HTBI primer set was used. TCRdb fed the multiplex PCR reads into MiXCR, producing one record per CDR3 protein. Of more than 500,000 distinct CDR3 sequences listed, 35% to 50% are singletons. Uncontrolled infection, other autoimmune disease, pregnancy and lactation each barred patients from inclusion. This clonotype was sampled from an adult woman with Graves' disease, either hyperthyroidism or ophthalmopathy (not recorded which). The sample was peripheral blood or thyroid tissue (not recorded which).

CDR3 nucleotide sequence: TGTGCCAGCAGCCCCGGGACAGGGGGAGAGACCCAGTACTTC. The encoded protein is CASSPGTGGETQYF. The chain has TRBV7-9 and TRBJ2-5; 11 bases align to TRBD1. J was trimmed by 4 bases and V by 5 bases; bases with no gene match: 3. Germline V gene sequence: CDR1 SEHNR, CDR2 FQNEAQ (reference sequence). The CDR3 consists of 14 residues.